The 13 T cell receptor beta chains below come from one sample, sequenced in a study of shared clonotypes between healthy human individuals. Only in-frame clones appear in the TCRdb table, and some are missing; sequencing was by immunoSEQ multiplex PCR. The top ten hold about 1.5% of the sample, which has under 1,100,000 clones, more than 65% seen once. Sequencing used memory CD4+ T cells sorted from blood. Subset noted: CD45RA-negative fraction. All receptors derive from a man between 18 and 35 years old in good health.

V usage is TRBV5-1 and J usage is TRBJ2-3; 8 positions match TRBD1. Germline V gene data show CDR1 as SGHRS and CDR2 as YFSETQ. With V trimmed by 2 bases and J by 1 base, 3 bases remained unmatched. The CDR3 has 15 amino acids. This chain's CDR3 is CASSFRGLGTDTQYF. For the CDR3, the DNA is TGCGCCAGCAGCTTCAGGGGGCTAGGCACAGATACGCAGTATTTT.

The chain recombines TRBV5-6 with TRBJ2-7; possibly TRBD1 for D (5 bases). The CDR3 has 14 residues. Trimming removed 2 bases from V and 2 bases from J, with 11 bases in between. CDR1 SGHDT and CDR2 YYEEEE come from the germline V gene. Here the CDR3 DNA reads TGTGCCAGCAGCTTACTGACAGAGACCTACGAGCAGTACTTC. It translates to CASSLLTETYEQYF. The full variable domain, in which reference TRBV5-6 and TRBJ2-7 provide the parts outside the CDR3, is DAGVTQSPTHLIKTRGQQVTLRCSPKSGHDTVSWYQQALGQGPQFIFQYYEEEERQRGNFPDRFSGHQFPNYSSELNVNALLLGDSALYLCASSLLTETYEQYFGPGTRLTVT.

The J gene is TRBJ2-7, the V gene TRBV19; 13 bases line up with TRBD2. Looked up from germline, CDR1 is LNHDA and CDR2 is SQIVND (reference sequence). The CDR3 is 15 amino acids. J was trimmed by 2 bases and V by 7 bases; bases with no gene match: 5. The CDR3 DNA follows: TGTGCCAGTACCAAACTAGCGGGAGGGCCCTACGAGCAGTACTTC. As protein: CASTKLAGGPYEQYF.

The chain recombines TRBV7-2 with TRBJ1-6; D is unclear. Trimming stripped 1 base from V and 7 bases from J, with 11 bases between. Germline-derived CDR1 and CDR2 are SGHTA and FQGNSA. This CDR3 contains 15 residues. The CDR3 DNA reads TGTGCCAGCAGCTTAGATGGGCCGCTGAATTCACCCCTCCACTTT. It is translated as CASSLDGPLNSPLHF.

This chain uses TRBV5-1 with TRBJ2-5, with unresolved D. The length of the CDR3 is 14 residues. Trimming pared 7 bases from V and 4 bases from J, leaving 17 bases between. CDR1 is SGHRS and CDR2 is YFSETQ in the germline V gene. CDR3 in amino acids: CASSNPTQGETQYF. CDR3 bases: TGCGCCAGCTCGAACCCAACACAAGGAGAGACCCAGTACTTC.

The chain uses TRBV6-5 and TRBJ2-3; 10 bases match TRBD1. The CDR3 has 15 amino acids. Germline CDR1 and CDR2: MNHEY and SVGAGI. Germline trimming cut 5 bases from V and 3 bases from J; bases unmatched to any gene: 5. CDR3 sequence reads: CASSTPGQGTDTQYF. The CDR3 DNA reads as TGTGCCAGCAGTACCCCGGGACAGGGGACAGATACGCAGTATTTT.

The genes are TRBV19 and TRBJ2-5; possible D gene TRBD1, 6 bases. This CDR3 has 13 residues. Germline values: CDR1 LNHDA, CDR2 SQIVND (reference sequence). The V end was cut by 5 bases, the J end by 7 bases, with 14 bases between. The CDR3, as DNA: TGTGCCAGTAGTCCCCTGGGGGCTCGGACCCAGTACTTC. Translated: CASSPLGARTQYF.

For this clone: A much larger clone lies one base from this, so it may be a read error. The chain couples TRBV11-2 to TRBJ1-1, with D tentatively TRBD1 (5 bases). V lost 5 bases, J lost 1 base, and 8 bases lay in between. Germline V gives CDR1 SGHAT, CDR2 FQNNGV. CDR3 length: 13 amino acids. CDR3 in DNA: TGTGCCAGCAGCGTTGACAGGAACACTGAAGCTTTCTTT. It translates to CASSVDRNTEAFF.

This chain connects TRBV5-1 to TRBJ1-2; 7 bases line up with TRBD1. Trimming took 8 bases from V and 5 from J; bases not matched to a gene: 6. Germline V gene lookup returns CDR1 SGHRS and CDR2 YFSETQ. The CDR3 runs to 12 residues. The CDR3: CASSGTAYGYTF. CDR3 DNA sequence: TGCGCCAGTTCCGGGACAGCTTATGGCTACACCTTC.

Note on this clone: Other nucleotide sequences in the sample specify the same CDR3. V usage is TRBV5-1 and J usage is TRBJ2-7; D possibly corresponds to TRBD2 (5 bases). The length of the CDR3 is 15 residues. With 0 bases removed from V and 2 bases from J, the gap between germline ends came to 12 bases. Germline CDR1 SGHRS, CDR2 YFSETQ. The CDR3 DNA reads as TGCGCCAGCAGCTTGGACGAGCGGCAAACCTACGAGCAGTACTTC. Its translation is CASSLDERQTYEQYF. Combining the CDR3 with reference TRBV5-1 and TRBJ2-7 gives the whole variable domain KAGVTQTPRYLIKTRGQQVTLSCSPISGHRSVSWYQQTPGQGLQFLFEYFSETQRNKGNFPGRFSGRQFSNSRSEMNVSTLELGDSALYLCASSLDERQTYEQYFGPGTRLTVT.

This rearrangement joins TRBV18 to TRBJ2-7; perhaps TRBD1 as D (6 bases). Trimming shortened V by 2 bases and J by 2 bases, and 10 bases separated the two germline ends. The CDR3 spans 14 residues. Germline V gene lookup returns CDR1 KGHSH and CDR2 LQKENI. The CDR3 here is CASSPMDSTYEQYF. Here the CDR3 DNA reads TGTGCCAGCTCACCAATGGACAGTACCTACGAGCAGTACTTC. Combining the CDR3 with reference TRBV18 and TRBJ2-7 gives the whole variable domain NAGVMQNPRHLVRRRGQEARLRCSPMKGHSHVYWYRQLPEEGLKFMVYLQKENIIDESGMPKERFSAEFPKEGPSILRIQQVVRGDSAAYFCASSPMDSTYEQYFGPGTRLTVT.

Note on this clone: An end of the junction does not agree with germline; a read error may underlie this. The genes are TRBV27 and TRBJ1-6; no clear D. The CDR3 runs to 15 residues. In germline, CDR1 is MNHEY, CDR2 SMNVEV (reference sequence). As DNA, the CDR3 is TGTGCCACCAGTTCTAGCCCCTTAATTAATTCACCCCTCCACTTT. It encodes CATSSSPLINSPLHF.

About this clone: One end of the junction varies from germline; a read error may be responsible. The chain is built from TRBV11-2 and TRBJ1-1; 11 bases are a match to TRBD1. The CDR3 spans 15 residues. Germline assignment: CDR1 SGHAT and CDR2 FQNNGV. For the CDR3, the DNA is TGCGCCAGCAGCTGGCCGGGACAGGGGGTCACTGAAGCTTTCTTT. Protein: CASSWPGQGVTEAFF.